This paragraph reports one T cell receptor (beta chain). CD8 cells classed as naive were CD45RO-negative and positively selected for CCR7, excluding terminally differentiated effector memory CD45RA+ cells. TCRdb's copy holds only in-frame clones and misses some; the assay was immunoSEQ multiplex PCR. This table has 450,000 to 700,000 clones, about 95% appearing once. These data belong to a study of shared clonotypes between healthy human individuals. Trimming stripped 7 bases from V and 3 bases from J, with 13 bases between. This CDR3 is built from 13 residues. Germline lookup yields CDR1 MNHNS and CDR2 SASEGT.

The chain couples TRBV6-1 to TRBJ2-7; D is possibly TRBD1 (6 bases). The receptor's source is a woman between 25 and 40 years old in good health. Sequenced input: naive CD8+ T cells sorted from blood. CDR3 residues: CASIGTTYYEQYF. The CDR3 nucleotides read TGTGCCAGCATAGGGACAACCTACTACGAGCAGTACTTC.